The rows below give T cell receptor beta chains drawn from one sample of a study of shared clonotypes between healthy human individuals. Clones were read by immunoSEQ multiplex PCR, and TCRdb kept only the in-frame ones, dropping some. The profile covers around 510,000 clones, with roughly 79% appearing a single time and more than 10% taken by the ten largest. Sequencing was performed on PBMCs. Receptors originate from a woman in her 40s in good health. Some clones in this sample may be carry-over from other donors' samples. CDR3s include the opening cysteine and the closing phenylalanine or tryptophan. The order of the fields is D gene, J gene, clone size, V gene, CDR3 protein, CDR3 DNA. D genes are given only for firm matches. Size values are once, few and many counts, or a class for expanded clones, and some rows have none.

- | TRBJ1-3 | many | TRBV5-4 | CASSWGTRASGNTIYF | TGTGCCAGCAGCTGGGGGACAAGGGCCTCTGGAAACACCATATATTTT
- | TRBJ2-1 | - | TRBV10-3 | CAISPSGDDNEQFF | TGTGCCATCAGCCCCTCGGGGGACGACAATGAGCAGTTCTTC
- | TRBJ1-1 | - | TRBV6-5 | CASSYNMVTEAFF | TGTGCCAGCAGTTACAATATGGTCACTGAAGCTTTCTTT
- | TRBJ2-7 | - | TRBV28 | CASSSPTGSPYF | TGTGCCAGCAGTTCGCCAACAGGGTCACCGTACTTC
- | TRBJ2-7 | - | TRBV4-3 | CASSQGYSYEQYF | TGCGCCAGCAGCCAAGGTTACTCCTACGAGCAGTACTTC
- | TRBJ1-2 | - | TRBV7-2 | CASSLGHTNYGYTF | TGTGCCAGCAGCTTAGGGCACACAAACTATGGCTACACCTTC
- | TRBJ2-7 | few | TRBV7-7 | CASSPIGKDDYEQYF | TGTGCCAGCAGCCCCATAGGCAAGGATGACTACGAGCAGTACTTC
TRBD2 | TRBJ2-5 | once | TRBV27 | CASSSPGLAEETQYF | TGTGCCAGCAGTTCACCGGGACTAGCGGAGGAGACCCAGTACTTC
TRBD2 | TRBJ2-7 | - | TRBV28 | CASSFRRGNEQYF | TGTGCCAGCAGTTTTCGGCGGGGGAACGAGCAGTACTTC
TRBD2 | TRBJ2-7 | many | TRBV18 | CASSPGLAGNSYEQYF | TGTGCCAGCTCACCCGGACTAGCGGGTAATTCCTACGAGCAGTACTTC
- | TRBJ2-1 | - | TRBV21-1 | CASSTSRTVNEQFF | TGTGCCAGCAGCACATCGAGGACAGTCAATGAGCAGTTCTTC
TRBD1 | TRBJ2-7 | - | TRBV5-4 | CASSMRTGPEVEQYF | TGTGCCAGCAGCATGCGGACAGGGCCAGAGGTCGAGCAGTACTTC
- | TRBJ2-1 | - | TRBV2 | CASTFDGGIVYNEQFF | TGTGCCAGCACATTCGACGGCGGGATTGTTTACAATGAGCAGTTCTTC
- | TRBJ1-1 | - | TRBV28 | CASNSPGGPF | TGTGCCAGCAATTCTCCCGGGGGCCCCTTC
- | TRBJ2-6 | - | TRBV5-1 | CASSLTGSSGANVLTF | TGCGCCAGCAGCTTGACAGGTTCCTCTGGGGCCAACGTCCTGACTTTC
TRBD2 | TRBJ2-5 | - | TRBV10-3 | CAIRRAGGPGETQYF | TGTGCCATCAGGAGAGCGGGAGGGCCGGGAGAGACCCAGTACTTC
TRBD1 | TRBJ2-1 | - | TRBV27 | CASSRDSPGNEQFF | TGTGCCAGCAGCCGGGACAGTCCCGGGAATGAGCAGTTCTTC
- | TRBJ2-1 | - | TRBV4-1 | CASSQAGSKGNEQFF | TGCGCCAGCAGCCAAGCGGGAAGCAAGGGCAATGAGCAGTTCTTC
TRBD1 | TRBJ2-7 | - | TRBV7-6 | CASSPRQGDEQYF | TGTGCCAGCAGCCCCCGACAGGGCGACGAGCAGTACTTC
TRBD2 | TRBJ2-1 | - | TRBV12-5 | CASAPGTSGFEQFF | TGTGCTAGTGCCCCAGGGACTAGCGGATTTGAGCAGTTCTTC
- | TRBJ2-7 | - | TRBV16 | CASSRAAAYEQYF | TGTGCCAGCAGCCGGGCTGCGGCCTACGAGCAGTACTTC
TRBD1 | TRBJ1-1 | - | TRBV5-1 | CASSLGDRGMNTEAFF | TGCGCCAGCAGCCTAGGGGACAGGGGCATGAACACTGAAGCTTTCTTT
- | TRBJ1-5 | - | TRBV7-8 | CASSLGAGNQPQHF | TGTGCCAGCAGCCTAGGGGCCGGTAATCAGCCCCAGCATTTT
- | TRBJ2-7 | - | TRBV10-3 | CAISDEQDGEQYF | TGTGCCATCAGTGATGAGCAGGACGGCGAGCAGTACTTC
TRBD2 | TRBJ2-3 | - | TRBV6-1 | CASSTITSGADTQYF | TGTGCCAGCAGTACTATAACTAGCGGGGCAGATACGCAGTATTTT
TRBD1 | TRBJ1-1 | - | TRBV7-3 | CASSPHGGGGSEAFF | TGTGCCAGCAGCCCTCATGGAGGGGGCGGCTCTGAAGCTTTCTTT
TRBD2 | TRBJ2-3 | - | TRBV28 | CASTGGADTDTQYF | TGTGCCAGCACCGGGGGGGCAGACACAGATACGCAGTATTTT
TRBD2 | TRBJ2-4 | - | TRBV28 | CASRPAGVGKNIQYF | TGTGCCAGCAGGCCAGCGGGAGTTGGCAAAAACATTCAGTACTTC
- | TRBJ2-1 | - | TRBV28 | CASSLQIAYNEQFF | TGTGCCAGCAGTTTACAGATAGCGTACAATGAGCAGTTCTTC
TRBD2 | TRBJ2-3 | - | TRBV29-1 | CSVDGLADITDTQYF | TGCAGCGTTGACGGTCTAGCGGACATCACAGATACGCAGTATTTT
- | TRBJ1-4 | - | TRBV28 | CASSPGVAVEKLFF | TGTGCCAGCAGCCCTGGGGTCGCGGTTGAAAAACTGTTTTTT
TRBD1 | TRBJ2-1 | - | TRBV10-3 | CAISESTGGSYNEQFF | TGTGCCATCAGTGAGTCGACAGGGGGCTCCTACAATGAGCAGTTCTTC
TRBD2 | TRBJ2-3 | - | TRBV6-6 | CASKGLADYTDTQYF | TGTGCCAGCAAAGGACTAGCTGACTACACAGATACGCAGTATTTT
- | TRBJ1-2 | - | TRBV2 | CASSVRHNNYGYTF | TGTGCCAGCAGTGTCCGACACAACAACTATGGCTACACCTTC
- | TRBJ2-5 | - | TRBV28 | CASSLGEETQYF | TGTGCCAGCAGTTTAGGGGAAGAGACCCAGTACTTC
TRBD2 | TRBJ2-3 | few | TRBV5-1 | CASSTLLAGGDTQYF | TGCGCCAGCAGCACCCTGCTAGCGGGAGGGGATACGCAGTATTTT
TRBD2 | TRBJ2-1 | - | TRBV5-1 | CASRVAGANEQFF | TGCGCCAGCAGGGTAGCGGGAGCTAATGAGCAGTTCTTC
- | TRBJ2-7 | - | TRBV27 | CASSPLDRRPYEQYF | TGTGCCAGCAGTCCGCTCGACAGGAGGCCCTACGAGCAGTACTTC
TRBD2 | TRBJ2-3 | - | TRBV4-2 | CASSQDRASGGDTQYF | TGTGCCAGCAGCCAAGATAGAGCTAGCGGGGGAGATACGCAGTATTTT
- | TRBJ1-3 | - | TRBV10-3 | CAIRELSGNTIYF | TGTGCCATCCGGGAGCTCTCTGGAAACACCATATATTTT
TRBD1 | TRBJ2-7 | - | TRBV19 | CASSIRDRGYEQYF | TGTGCCAGTAGTATCCGGGACAGGGGTTACGAGCAGTACTTC
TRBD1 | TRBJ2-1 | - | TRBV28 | CASRDRVSYRKFF | TGTGCCAGCAGGGACAGGGTCTCATACCGTAAGTTCTTC
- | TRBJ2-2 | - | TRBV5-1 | CASSFSSFETPGWATGELFF | TGCGCCAGCAGCTTTTCCTCCTTCGAAACCCCAGGGTGGGCCACCGGGGAGCTGTTTTTT
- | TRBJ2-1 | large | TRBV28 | CASSYPHGGSYNEQFF | TGTGCCAGCAGTTACCCTCACGGAGGTTCCTACAATGAGCAGTTCTTC
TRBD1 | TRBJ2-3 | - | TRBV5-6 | CASSLGGQLTQYF | TGTGCCAGCAGCTTGGGGGGACAGCTTACGCAGTATTTT
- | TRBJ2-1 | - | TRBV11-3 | CASSSTTTGSNEQFF | TGTGCCAGCAGCTCGACAACTACTGGTTCCAATGAGCAGTTCTTC
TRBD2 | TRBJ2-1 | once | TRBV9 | CASSVGGSGSDAYNEQFF | TGTGCCAGCAGCGTAGGTGGTAGCGGGAGTGACGCCTACAATGAGCAGTTCTTC
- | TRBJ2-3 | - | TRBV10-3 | CAIRSTGEQTDTQYF | TGTGCCATCAGATCGACAGGAGAACAGACAGATACGCAGTATTTT
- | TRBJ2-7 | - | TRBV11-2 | CASILNSGTYEQYF | TGTGCCAGCATCCTGAATAGCGGCACCTACGAGCAGTACTTC
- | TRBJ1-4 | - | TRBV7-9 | CASSLRAREEKLFF | TGTGCCAGCAGCTTAAGGGCCCGAGAGGAAAAACTGTTTTTT
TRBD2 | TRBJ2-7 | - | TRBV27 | CASSPRAGPNYEQYF | TGTGCCAGCAGTCCCAGAGCGGGACCAAACTACGAGCAGTACTTC
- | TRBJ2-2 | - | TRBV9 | CASSGYGPHTGELFF | TGTGCCAGCAGCGGGTACGGACCGCACACCGGGGAGCTGTTTTTT
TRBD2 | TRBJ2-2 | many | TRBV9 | CASSVVPSGGELFF | TGTGCCAGCAGCGTAGTGCCTAGCGGAGGGGAGCTGTTTTTT
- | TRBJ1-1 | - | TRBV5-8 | CASSLTAEAFF | TGTGCCAGCAGCCTGACAGCAGAAGCTTTCTTT
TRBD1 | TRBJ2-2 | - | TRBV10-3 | CAILLAGTGTSNTGELFF | TGTGCCATCCTCCTAGCCGGGACAGGGACATCGAACACCGGGGAGCTGTTTTTT
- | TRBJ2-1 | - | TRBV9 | CASSQDRKTSYNEQFF | TGTGCCAGCAGCCAGGACAGAAAGACCTCCTACAATGAGCAGTTCTTC
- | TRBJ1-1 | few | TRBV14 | CASSQELLGARAEAFF | TGTGCCAGCAGCCAAGAGCTTCTGGGGGCGCGTGCTGAAGCTTTCTTT
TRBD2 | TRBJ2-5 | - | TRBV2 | CASSGLAGGHETQYF | TGTGCCAGCAGTGGGCTAGCGGGAGGGCACGAGACCCAGTACTTC
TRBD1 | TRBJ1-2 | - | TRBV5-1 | CASSSTDRVYGYTF | TGCGCCAGCAGCTCAACGGACAGGGTTTACGGCTACACCTTC
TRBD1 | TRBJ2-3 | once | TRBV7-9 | CASKTGGPTDTQYF | TGTGCCAGCAAAACAGGGGGCCCTACAGATACGCAGTATTTT